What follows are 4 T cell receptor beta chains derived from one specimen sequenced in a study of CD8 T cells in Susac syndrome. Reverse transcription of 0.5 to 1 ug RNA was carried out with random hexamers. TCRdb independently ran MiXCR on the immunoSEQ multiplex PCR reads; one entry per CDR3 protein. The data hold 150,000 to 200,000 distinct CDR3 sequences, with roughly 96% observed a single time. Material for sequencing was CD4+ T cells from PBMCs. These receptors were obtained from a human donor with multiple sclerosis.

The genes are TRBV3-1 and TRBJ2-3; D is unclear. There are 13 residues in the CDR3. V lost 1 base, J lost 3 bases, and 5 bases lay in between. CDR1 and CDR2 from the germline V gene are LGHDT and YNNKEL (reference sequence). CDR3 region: CASSQARTDTQYF. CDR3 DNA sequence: TGTGCCAGCAGCCAAGCACGGACAGATACGCAGTATTTT.

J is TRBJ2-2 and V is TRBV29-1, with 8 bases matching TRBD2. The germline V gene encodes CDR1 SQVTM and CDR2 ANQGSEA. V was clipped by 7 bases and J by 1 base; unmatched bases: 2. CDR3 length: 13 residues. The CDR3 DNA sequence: TGCAGCGCAGCGGGAGTGAACACCGGGGAGCTGTTTTTT. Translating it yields CSAAGVNTGELFF.

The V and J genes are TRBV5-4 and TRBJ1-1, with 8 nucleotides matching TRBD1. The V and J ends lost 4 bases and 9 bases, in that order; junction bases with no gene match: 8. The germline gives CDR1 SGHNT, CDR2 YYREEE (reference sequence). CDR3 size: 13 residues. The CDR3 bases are TGTGCCAGCAGCCCTGGACAGGGCGGAAAAGCTTTCTTT. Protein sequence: CASSPGQGGKAFF.

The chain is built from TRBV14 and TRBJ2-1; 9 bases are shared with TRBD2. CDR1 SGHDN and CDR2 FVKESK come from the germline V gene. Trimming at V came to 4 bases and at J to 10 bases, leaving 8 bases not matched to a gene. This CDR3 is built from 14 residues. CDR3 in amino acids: CASSRGLASLEQFF. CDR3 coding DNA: TGTGCCAGCAGCCGGGGACTAGCCAGTCTGGAGCAGTTCTTC.